Shown below are 29 T cell receptor beta chains from a single sample sequenced in a study of Tregs in tolerant kidney transplant recipients. This table comes from immunoSEQ multiplex PCR, and its TCRdb copy is limited to in-frame clones, with some not included. The repertoire holds roughly 69,000 clones, with 85% to 90% as singletons. Sequenced material: CD4+ T cells from blood, taken before the transplant. The receptors originated from a human donor who received a combined kidney and bone marrow transplant.

The V and J genes are TRBV2 and TRBJ2-7, with D hard to call. The CDR3 runs to 13 residues. V was trimmed by 4 bases and J by 3 bases, leaving 10 bases between them. The V gene's germline CDR1 is SNHLY and CDR2 FYNNEI. CDR3 amino acids: CASSAGRVYEQYF. The CDR3 DNA reads as TGTGCCAGCAGTGCCGGTCGAGTCTACGAGCAGTACTTC.

The chain's CDR3 is CARTVKGAQETQYF. Here the CDR3 DNA reads TGTGCACGGACGGTGAAAGGGGCCCAAGAGACCCAGTACTTC. The chain couples TRBV30 to TRBJ2-5, with D tentatively TRBD1 (5 bases). Germline V CDR1 and CDR2: GTSNPN, SVGIG (reference sequence). The CDR3 sequence is 14 residues long.

This chain links TRBV5-1 with TRBJ2-3; 8 bases map to TRBD1. Germline lookup yields CDR1 SGHRS and CDR2 YFSETQ. The CDR3 is made up of 14 amino acids. Trimming removed 3 bases from V and 10 bases from J; junction bases left unmatched: 10. CDR3 DNA sequence: TGCGCCAGCAGCTCCTCGACGACAGGGGTTGCGCAGTATTTT. Protein product: CASSSSTTGVAQYF.

This clone was observed a single time. The V gene is TRBV28, the J gene TRBJ2-7, with D tentatively TRBD1 (5 bases). V gave up 7 bases and J gave up 6 bases, with 13 bases separating them. The CDR3 is 12 amino acids. Per germline, CDR1 MDHEN and CDR2 SYDVKM. The DNA for the CDR3 is TGTGCCAGCACCCAAGACAGATCCGAGCAGTACTTC. It translates to CASTQDRSEQYF.

V gene TRBV6-5 combines with J gene TRBJ2-7, with a possible D match to TRBD1 (5 bases). The CDR3 loop spans 14 amino acids. The V end was cut by 0 bases, the J end by 3 bases, with 9 bases between. Germline CDR1 MNHEY, CDR2 SVGAGI. The chain's CDR3 is CASSYSRTSYEQYF. The CDR3 nucleotides read TGTGCCAGCAGTTACTCCCGGACAAGCTACGAGCAGTACTTC.

The chain uses TRBV11-1 and TRBJ2-1, with a tentative D call TRBD1 (7 bases). The CDR3 contains 15 residues. Trimming removed 0 bases from V and 5 bases from J, with 11 bases in between. Germline values: CDR1 SGHAT, CDR2 FQDESV (reference sequence). This chain's CDR3 is CASSLASRGDNEQFF. The DNA of the CDR3 is TGTGCCAGCAGCTTAGCGTCCAGGGGGGACAATGAGCAGTTCTTC. The full variable domain, completed using reference TRBV11-1 and TRBJ2-1, is EAEVAQSPRYKITEKSQAVAFWCDPISGHATLYWYRQILGQGPELLVQFQDESVVDDSQLPKDRFSAERLKGVDSTLKIQPAELGDSAMYLCASSLASRGDNEQFFGPGTRLTVL.

V usage is TRBV2 and J usage is TRBJ2-5; tentative D call: TRBD1 (7 bases). CDR3 length: 17 residues. The ends were cut back, 2 bases at V and 1 base at J, with 17 bases in the middle. In germline, CDR1 is SNHLY, CDR2 FYNNEI. The CDR3 protein is CASSETLRGTVQETQYF. In DNA form, the CDR3 reads TGTGCCAGCAGTGAAACTTTACGGGGGACAGTCCAAGAGACCCAGTACTTC.

The chain has TRBV19 and TRBJ2-3; D ambiguous. Trimming pared 4 bases from V and 2 bases from J, leaving 16 bases between. The V gene's germline CDR1 is LNHDA and CDR2 SQIVND (reference sequence). The CDR3 sequence is 16 residues long. The CDR3 loop reads CASSSLGVITTDTQYF. CDR3 nucleotides: TGTGCCAGTAGTAGTCTGGGCGTTATAACCACAGATACGCAGTATTTT.

The chain uses TRBV9 and TRBJ1-4, with D perhaps TRBD1 (6 bases). V was shortened by 4 bases and J by 5 bases, with 15 bases between the two germline ends. This CDR3 spans 15 amino acids. Germline values: CDR1 SGDLS, CDR2 YYNGEE. The CDR3 reads CASSTSGVPNEKLFF. CDR3 sequence (DNA): TGTGCCAGCAGCACCTCAGGGGTCCCAAATGAAAAACTGTTTTTT. Based on the CDR3 plus reference TRBV9 and TRBJ1-4, the full variable domain is DSGVTQTPKHLITATGQRVTLRCSPRSGDLSVYWYQQSLDQGLQFLIQYYNGEERAKGNILERFSAQQFPDLHSELNLSSLELGDSALYFCASSTSGVPNEKLFFGSGTQLSVL.

The gene calls are TRBV28 and TRBJ2-1; TRBD2 agrees at 10 bases. Germline loops: CDR1 MDHEN, CDR2 SYDVKM. This CDR3 contains 14 residues. J was trimmed by 8 bases and V by 6 bases; bases with no gene match: 7. CDR3 region: CASRASGSSDEQFF. CDR3 DNA sequence: TGTGCCAGCAGGGCTAGCGGGAGTTCGGATGAGCAGTTCTTC.

The rearrangement links TRBV6-1 to TRBJ2-3, with 10 bases identical to TRBD2. Germline V lookup: CDR1 MNHNS, CDR2 SASEGT. V was clipped by 2 bases and J by 4 bases; unmatched bases: 3. The CDR3 extends over 15 amino acids. The CDR3 DNA follows: TGTGCCAGCAGTGAACTAGCGGGAGTATCAGATACGCAGTATTTT. Its protein is CASSELAGVSDTQYF.

Written as DNA, the CDR3 is TGTGCCAGCAGTTACCAATCCATGAACACTGAAGCTTTCTTT. This encodes CASSYQSMNTEAFF. The V gene is TRBV6-6, the J gene TRBJ1-1; D gene ambiguous. The CDR3 loop spans 14 amino acids. Germline V lookup: CDR1 MNHNY, CDR2 SVGAGI (reference sequence). The germline V and J ends were trimmed by 2 bases and 0 bases, with 7 bases remaining between them.

The chain links TRBV10-1 to TRBJ2-3; 9 bases map to TRBD1. Germline CDR1 and CDR2: WNHNN and SYGVQD (reference sequence). The V gene end was trimmed by 5 bases and the J gene end by 6 bases; junction bases not matched to a gene: 6. The CDR3 covers 14 residues. The CDR3 here is CASSPGQGTDTQYF. The CDR3 region has the DNA TGCGCCAGCAGTCCGGGACAGGGAACGGATACGCAGTATTTT.

The chain carries TRBV4-3 and TRBJ2-2; 9 bases align to TRBD2. The CDR3 runs 16 residues. The trim removed 4 bases at V and 7 bases at J, leaving 10 bases unmatched. The germline gives CDR1 LGHNA, CDR2 YSLEER. The CDR3 DNA is TGCGCCAGCAGCCGAGGGGGTAGCGGGAGACTCGGGGAGCTGTTTTTT. Its protein product is CASSRGGSGRLGELFF.

DNA for the CDR3: TGTGCCAGCAGCGCCCTCAGGGGGGTCGGGGAGCTGTTTTTT. Translating it yields CASSALRGVGELFF. This chain connects TRBV9 to TRBJ2-2; TRBD1 might be the D (7 bases). Germline CDR1 reads SGDLS; CDR2 reads YYNGEE. Trimming shortened V by 3 bases and J by 7 bases, and 13 bases separated the two germline ends. CDR3 length: 14 residues.

The count of this clone is one. The chain uses TRBV30 and TRBJ1-5, with D possibly matching TRBD1 (5 bases). With 1 base removed from V and 1 base from J, the gap between germline ends came to 11 bases. Germline loops: CDR1 GTSNPN, CDR2 SVGIG (reference sequence). This CDR3 is 15 amino acids long. Here the CDR3 DNA reads TGTGCCTGGAGTGATAGGGGAGGGAGCAATCAGCCCCAGCATTTT. This translates into CAWSDRGGSNQPQHF.

This clone was picked up a small number of times. The gene calls are TRBV10-3 and TRBJ2-7, with 9 bases identical to TRBD1. Per germline, CDR1 ENHRY and CDR2 SYGVKD. The CDR3 sequence is 14 residues long. The J segment lost 5 bases and the V segment lost 11 bases, leaving 13 bases of the junction unmatched. CDR3 residues: CAASKGTGYHEQYF. The CDR3 nucleotides are TGTGCCGCCTCTAAGGGGACAGGGTATCACGAGCAGTACTTC.

V gene TRBV4-3 combines with J gene TRBJ2-3; D may be TRBD1 (6 bases). The length of the CDR3 is 18 residues. Germline V CDR1 and CDR2: LGHNA, YSLEER. Between the trimmed V and J ends, which lost 1 base and 2 bases, there was a span of 19 bases. CDR3 amino acids: CASSQVWGGQPNTDTQYF. The CDR3, as DNA: TGCGCCAGCAGCCAAGTTTGGGGTGGACAGCCGAACACAGATACGCAGTATTTT.

V is TRBV28 and J is TRBJ1-5, with D perhaps matching TRBD1 (6 bases). Germline CDR1 is MDHEN and CDR2 is SYDVKM. The CDR3 consists of 14 residues. With 5 bases removed from V and 2 bases from J, the gap between germline ends came to 10 bases. This CDR3 reads CASSPGVGNQPQHF. The CDR3 DNA follows: TGTGCCAGCAGTCCAGGGGTAGGCAATCAGCCCCAGCATTTT.

The chain joins TRBV19 to TRBJ1-2; weak D call: TRBD1 (5 bases). The CDR3 spans 15 residues. Trimming took 1 base from V and 3 from J, leaving 12 bases between them. CDR1 LNHDA and CDR2 SQIVND come from the germline V gene (reference sequence). The CDR3 region has the DNA TGTGCCAGTAGTATAGCCACAGGTCTCGACTATGGCTACACCTTC. It translates to CASSIATGLDYGYTF.

The chain joins TRBV5-8 to TRBJ1-1; TRBD1 is a possible D gene (6 bases). The CDR3 length is 15 residues. Germline CDR1 SGHTS, CDR2 YDEGEE. The ends were cut back, 5 bases at V and 1 base at J, with 15 bases in the middle. This CDR3 reads CASSLTLQGNTEAFF. The CDR3, as DNA: TGTGCCAGCAGTTTGACTCTACAGGGGAACACTGAAGCTTTCTTT.

The chain joins TRBV15 to TRBJ2-5, with D maybe TRBD2 (6 bases). Germline values: CDR1 LNHNV, CDR2 YYDKDF (reference sequence). V shed 0 bases and J shed 5 bases, with 7 bases lying between them. The CDR3 totals 13 residues. CDR3 region: CATSRDSGETQYF. The CDR3 DNA follows: TGTGCCACCAGCAGAGATAGCGGTGAGACCCAGTACTTC.

V is TRBV5-1 and J is TRBJ1-1; 11 bases match TRBD1. The CDR3 length is 14 residues. The V and J ends lost 4 bases and 4 bases, in that order; junction bases with no gene match: 3. The V gene's germline CDR1 is SGHRS and CDR2 YFSETQ. CDR3: CASSAGTGGTEAFF. The CDR3 DNA sequence: TGCGCCAGCAGCGCTGGGACAGGGGGCACTGAAGCTTTCTTT.

The rearrangement joins TRBV19 to TRBJ2-3; 7 bases line up with TRBD2. The J segment lost 3 bases and the V segment lost 3 bases, leaving 6 bases of the junction unmatched. Germline lookup yields CDR1 LNHDA and CDR2 SQIVND (reference sequence). CDR3 length: 15 residues. The CDR3 DNA is TGTGCCAGTAGTATCCGGGGGGTAACGACAGATACGCAGTATTTT. Translation gives CASSIRGVTTDTQYF.

The J gene is TRBJ1-5, the V gene TRBV18; D perhaps matches TRBD1 (6 bases). The germline V gene has CDR1 KGHSH and CDR2 LQKENI. This CDR3 comprises 13 residues. Deletions cut 6 bases from V and 7 bases from J, with 13 bases between. CDR3: CASSTGTGQPQHF. The CDR3 DNA reads TGTGCCAGCTCCACAGGGACGGGGCAGCCCCAGCATTTT. Based on the CDR3 plus reference TRBV18 and TRBJ1-5, the full variable domain is NAGVMQNPRHLVRRRGQEARLRCSPMKGHSHVYWYRQLPEEGLKFMVYLQKENIIDESGMPKERFSAEFPKEGPSILRIQQVVRGDSAAYFCASSTGTGQPQHFGDGTRLSIL.

The chain is built from TRBV6-5 and TRBJ2-1; 9 bases fit TRBD2. The CDR3 is 15 amino acids. Germline V gene lookup returns CDR1 MNHEY and CDR2 SVGAGI. J was trimmed by 6 bases and V by 5 bases; bases with no gene match: 8. The CDR3 region has the DNA TGTGCCAGCAGTCTAGGGACTAGCTGGAGCAATGAGCAGTTCTTC. Translation gives CASSLGTSWSNEQFF.

The chain carries TRBV6-4 and TRBJ2-5; D not certain. CDR1 and CDR2 (germline): MRHNA, SNTAGT. V was clipped by 3 bases and J by 0 bases, with 5 bases between them. The CDR3 is 13 residues long. The CDR3 DNA sequence: TGTGCCAGCAGTGAACGGGACCAAGAGACCCAGTACTTC. The encoded protein is CASSERDQETQYF.

This clone was recorded a few times. This chain links TRBV28 with TRBJ2-1; maybe TRBD1 (6 bases). V shed 6 bases and J shed 4 bases, with 34 bases lying between them. Germline V gene data show CDR1 as MDHEN and CDR2 as SYDVKM. The CDR3 length is 21 residues. CDR3 DNA sequence: TGTGCCAGCAGCACCCCCTGGGCAGGGGTTCTCTTGGGACGGTCGTACAATGAGCAGTTCTTC. It encodes CASSTPWAGVLLGRSYNEQFF.

The chain employs TRBV25-1 and TRBJ2-5, with 12 positions matching TRBD2. The CDR3 runs to 16 residues. The V and J ends lost 4 bases and 2 bases, in that order; junction bases with no gene match: 5. Germline V gene sequence: CDR1 MGHDK, CDR2 SYGVNS. The CDR3 reads CASSAGLAGGQETQYF. The CDR3 DNA reads TGTGCCAGCAGTGCGGGTCTAGCGGGAGGGCAAGAGACCCAGTACTTC.